The T cell receptor beta chain under discussion was sequenced for a study of cytomegalovirus exposure and HLA in healthy donors. Primers for the PCR totalled 60 Vbeta and 13 Jbeta. Libraries were prepared by immunoSEQ multiplex PCR; TCRdb keeps only in-frame clonotypes and omits some of them. The table has approximately 32,000 clones, 90% seen once. The germline V gene encodes CDR1 MDHEN and CDR2 SYDVKM. The CDR3 totals 15 residues. With 5 bases removed from V and 1 base from J, the gap between germline ends came to 9 bases. The chain joins TRBV28 to TRBJ2-6; D might be TRBD2 (6 bases). The sequence came from a woman aged 18-29 years in good health and CMV-seronegative. The sample taken for sequencing was PBMCs. The CDR3 coding sequence is TGTGCCAGCAGTCGGGAGCATTCTGGGGCCAACGTCCTGACTTTC. This encodes CASSREHSGANVLTF. Filled out from reference TRBV28 and TRBJ2-6, the complete variable domain reads DVKVTQSSRYLVKRTGEKVFLECVQDMDHENMFWYRQDPGLGLRLIYFSYDVKMKEKGDIPEGYSVSREKKERFSLILESASTNQTSMYLCASSREHSGANVLTFGAGSRLTVL.